The 5 T cell receptor beta chains given below trace back to one sample, sequenced in a study of blood T cell repertoires in COVID-19. TCRdb's copy holds only in-frame clones and misses some; the assay was immunoSEQ multiplex PCR. The table includes about 250,000 clones, around 87% detected once. Material for sequencing was PBMCs or T cells enriched from blood (not recorded which). These receptors all come from a woman between 50 and 59 years old who had recovered from COVID-19.

The J gene is TRBJ2-1, the V gene TRBV28; a possible D gene is TRBD2 (5 bases). Germline V gene lookup returns CDR1 MDHEN and CDR2 SYDVKM. Deletions cut 6 bases from V and 5 bases from J, with 17 bases between. The CDR3 has 15 residues. The CDR3: CASRLPFPGNNEQFF. CDR3 coding DNA: TGTGCCAGCAGACTCCCGTTCCCGGGAAACAATGAGCAGTTCTTC.

The chain recombines TRBV6-5 with TRBJ1-5, with D uncertain. The CDR3 has 14 amino acids. Germline assignment: CDR1 MNHEY and CDR2 SVGAGI. Trimming removed 4 bases at V and 5 bases at J, with 12 bases between. CDR3: CASSSRRAHQPQHF. The CDR3 DNA reads as TGTGCCAGCAGTTCACGGAGGGCACATCAGCCCCAGCATTTT.

The chain is built from TRBV18 and TRBJ1-3; 11 positions match TRBD1. The CDR3 length is 15 residues. CDR1 and CDR2 from the germline V gene are KGHSH and LQKENI. The ends lost 3 bases at V and 6 bases at J; junction bases unmatched: 4. Here the CDR3 reads CASSPGTGGLNTIYF. The CDR3 DNA sequence: TGTGCCAGCTCACCCGGGACAGGGGGATTAAACACCATATATTTT.

This chain joins TRBV5-6 and TRBJ2-3; TRBD2 might be the D (6 bases). The CDR3 loop spans 16 amino acids. The germline V gene encodes CDR1 SGHDT and CDR2 YYEEEE. V lost 0 bases and J 0 bases, leaving 11 bases between the germline ends. DNA for the CDR3: TGTGCCAGCAGCTTGGGGTCGGGGGTGAGCACAGATACGCAGTATTTT. Protein product: CASSLGSGVSTDTQYF.

The V call is TRBV9, the J call TRBJ1-1; TRBD1 matches 9 bases. Germline V gene data show CDR1 as SGDLS and CDR2 as YYNGEE. The CDR3 is made up of 15 amino acids. J gave up 4 bases and V 3 bases, and 7 bases lay outside the gene matches. CDR3 sequence reads: CASSAYKTGGTEAFF. The CDR3 DNA reads TGTGCCAGCAGCGCCTATAAGACAGGGGGCACTGAAGCTTTCTTT.